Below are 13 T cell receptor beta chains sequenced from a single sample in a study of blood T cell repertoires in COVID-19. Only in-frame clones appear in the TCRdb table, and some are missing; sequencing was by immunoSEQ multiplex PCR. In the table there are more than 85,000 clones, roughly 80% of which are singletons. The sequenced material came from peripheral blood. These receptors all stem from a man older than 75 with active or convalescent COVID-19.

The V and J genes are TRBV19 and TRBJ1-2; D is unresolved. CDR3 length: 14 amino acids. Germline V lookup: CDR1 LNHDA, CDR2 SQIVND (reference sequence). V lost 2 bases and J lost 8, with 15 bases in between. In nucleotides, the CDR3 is TGTGCCAGTAGTATACGGCCGGGGTCAGCCGGCTACACCTTC. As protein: CASSIRPGSAGYTF.

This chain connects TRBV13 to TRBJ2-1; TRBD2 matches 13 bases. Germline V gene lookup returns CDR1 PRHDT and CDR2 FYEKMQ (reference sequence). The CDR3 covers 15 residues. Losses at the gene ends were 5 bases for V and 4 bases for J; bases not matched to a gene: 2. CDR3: CASSPTSGGYNEQFF. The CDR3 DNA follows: TGTGCCAGCAGCCCGACTAGCGGGGGGTACAATGAGCAGTTCTTC.

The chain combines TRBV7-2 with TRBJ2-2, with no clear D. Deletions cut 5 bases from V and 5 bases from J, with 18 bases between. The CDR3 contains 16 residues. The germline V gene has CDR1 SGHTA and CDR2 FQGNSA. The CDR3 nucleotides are TGTGCCAGCAGCCTGCCTTCGCTAGTTGGGACCGGGGAGCTGTTTTTT. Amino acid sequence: CASSLPSLVGTGELFF. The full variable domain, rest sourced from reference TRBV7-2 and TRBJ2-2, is GAGVSQSPSNKVTEKGKDVELRCDPISGHTALYWYRQSLGQGLEFLIYFQGNSAPDKSGLPSDRFSAERTGGSVSTLTIQRTQQEDSAVYLCASSLPSLVGTGELFFGEGSRLTVL.

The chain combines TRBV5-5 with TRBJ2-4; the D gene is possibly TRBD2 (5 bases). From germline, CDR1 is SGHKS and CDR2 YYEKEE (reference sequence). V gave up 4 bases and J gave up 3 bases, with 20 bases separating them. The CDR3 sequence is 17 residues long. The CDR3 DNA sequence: TGTGCCAGCAGCCCCGCTCCGCCCCGAGGAGGCAAAAACATTCAGTACTTC. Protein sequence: CASSPAPPRGGKNIQYF.

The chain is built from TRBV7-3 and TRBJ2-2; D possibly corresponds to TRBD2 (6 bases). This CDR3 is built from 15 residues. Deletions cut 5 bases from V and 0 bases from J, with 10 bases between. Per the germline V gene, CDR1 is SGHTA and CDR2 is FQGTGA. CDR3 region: CASSLGRTNTGELFF. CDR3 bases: TGTGCCAGCAGCCTTGGGAGGACGAACACCGGGGAGCTGTTTTTT.

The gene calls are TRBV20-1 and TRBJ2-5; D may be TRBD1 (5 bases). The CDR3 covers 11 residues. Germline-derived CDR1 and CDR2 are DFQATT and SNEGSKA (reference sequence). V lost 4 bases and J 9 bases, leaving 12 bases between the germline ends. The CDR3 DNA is TGCAGTGCTACCCAGGCAGGGCCCCAGTACTTC. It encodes CSATQAGPQYF.

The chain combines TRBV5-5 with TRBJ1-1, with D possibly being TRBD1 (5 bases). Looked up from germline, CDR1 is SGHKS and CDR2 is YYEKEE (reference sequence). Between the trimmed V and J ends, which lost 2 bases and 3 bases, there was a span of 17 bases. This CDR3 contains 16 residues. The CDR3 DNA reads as TGTGCCAGCAGCTTCTTACGGGTCGGGGGGGACACTGAAGCTTTCTTT. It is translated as CASSFLRVGGDTEAFF.

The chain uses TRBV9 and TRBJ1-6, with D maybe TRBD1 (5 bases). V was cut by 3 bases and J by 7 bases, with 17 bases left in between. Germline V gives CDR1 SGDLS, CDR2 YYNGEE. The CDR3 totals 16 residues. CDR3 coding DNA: TGTGCCAGCAGCGAGGGAGGCGATGGGGGAAATTCACCCCTCCACTTT. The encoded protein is CASSEGGDGGNSPLHF.

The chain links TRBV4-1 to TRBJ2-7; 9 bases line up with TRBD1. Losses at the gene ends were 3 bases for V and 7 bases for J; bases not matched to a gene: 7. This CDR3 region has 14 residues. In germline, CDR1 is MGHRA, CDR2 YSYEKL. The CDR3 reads CASSQNRGLGEQYF. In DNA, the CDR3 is TGCGCCAGCAGCCAGAACAGGGGGCTGGGAGAGCAGTACTTC.

The chain's CDR3 is CASSRSRGNSPLHF. CDR3 nucleotide sequence: TGCGCCAGCAGCCGTTCCAGGGGTAATTCACCCCTCCACTTT. The chain recombines TRBV4-3 with TRBJ1-6, with D possibly TRBD1 on 6 matching bases. CDR3 length equals 14 residues. V lost 4 bases and J 6 bases, leaving 10 bases between the germline ends. Germline-derived CDR1 and CDR2 are LGHNA and YSLEER.

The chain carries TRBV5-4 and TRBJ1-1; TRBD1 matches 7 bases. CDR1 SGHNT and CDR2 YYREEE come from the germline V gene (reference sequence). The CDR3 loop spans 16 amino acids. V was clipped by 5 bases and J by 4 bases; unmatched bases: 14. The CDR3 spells CASRDEQGHGATEAFF. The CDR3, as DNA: TGTGCCAGCAGGGACGAACAGGGGCATGGGGCCACTGAAGCTTTCTTT. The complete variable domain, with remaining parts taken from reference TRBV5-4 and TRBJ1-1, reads ETGVTQSPTHLIKTRGQQVTLRCSSQSGHNTVSWYQQALGQGPQFIFQYYREEENGRGNFPPRFSGLQFPNYSSELNVNALELDDSALYLCASRDEQGHGATEAFFGQGTRLTVV.

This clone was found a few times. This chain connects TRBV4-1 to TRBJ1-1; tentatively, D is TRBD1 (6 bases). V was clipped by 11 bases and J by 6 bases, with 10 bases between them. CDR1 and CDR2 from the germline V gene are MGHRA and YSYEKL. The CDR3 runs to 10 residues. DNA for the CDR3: TGCGCCGCCGGGACACCTGAAGCTTTCTTT. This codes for CAAGTPEAFF.

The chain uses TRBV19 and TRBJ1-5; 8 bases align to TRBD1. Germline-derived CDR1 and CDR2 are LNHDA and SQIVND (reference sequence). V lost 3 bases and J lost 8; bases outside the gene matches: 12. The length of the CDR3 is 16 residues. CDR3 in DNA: TGTGCCAGTAGTATTCTCCCGACAGGGGCGTTCGAGCCCCAGCATTTT. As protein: CASSILPTGAFEPQHF. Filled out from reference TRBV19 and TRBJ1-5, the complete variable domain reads DGGITQSPKYLFRKEGQNVTLSCEQNLNHDAMYWYRQDPGQGLRLIYYSQIVNDFQKGDIAEGYSVSREKKESFPLTVTSAQKNPTAFYLCASSILPTGAFEPQHFGDGTRLSIL.